The clone carrying this T cell receptor (beta chain) was picked up many times. Its antigen is currently unknown. This entry is derived from a study of neurological immune-mediated disorders. Study-wide findings and caveats: CDR3 amino acid sequences found in expanded clones were never shared across subjects, suggesting private repertoires in all groups. The greatest degree of TCR clonal expansion was observed in HTLV-1-associated myelopathy, with the lowest in multiple sclerosis, below that of healthy controls.

5'RACE with 10-nucleotide random UMIs produced the cDNA. TCRdb fed the 5' RACE reads into MiXCR, producing one record per CDR3 protein. The table lists about 80,000 distinct CDR3 sequences, around 9.9% of them singletons. Germline CDR1 reads MNHEY; CDR2 reads SMNVEV (reference sequence). Deletions cut 5 bases from V and 4 bases from J, with 17 bases between. The CDR3 has 15 residues. Unsorted libraries came from 2 million PBMCs stored at -80 °C. The chain has TRBV27 and TRBJ1-2; weak D call: TRBD1 (6 bases). The origin of this receptor is a man aged 50 or older in good health. The sample taken for sequencing was PBMCs. The CDR3 DNA sequence: TGTGCCAGCAGTCAAAATAGGGGAGGGGGCTATGGCTACACCTTC. As protein: CASSQNRGGGYGYTF.